This T cell receptor beta chain was obtained from a study of blood T cell repertoires in COVID-19. Across the whole study: Sources were T cells, B-cell-depleted T cells, or PBMCs; the material itself was cDNA or gDNA.

V lost 6 bases and J lost 3; bases outside the gene matches: 5. This CDR3 is built from 14 residues. CDR1 SNHLY and CDR2 FYNNEI come from the germline V gene. Adults between roughly 18 and 89 years of age took part from 24 US areas. Membership in each cohort depended on participant-reported clinical history. In the source study's methods: Estimation of nucleated cell counts was performed using reference gene primer amplification. Measured with immunoSEQ multiplex PCR; TCRdb has only the in-frame clones, and not every one. The V and J calls and clone size come from that table; D and trimming were worked out from the DNA. The sample records about 240,000 clones, about 86% being singletons.

This chain joins TRBV2 and TRBJ2-7; 10 bases are a match to TRBD2. The TCR was taken from a woman aged 40-49 years with acute COVID-19. Input material: PBMCs or T cells enriched from blood (not recorded which). CDR3 in amino acids: CASSISGRSYEQYF. The CDR3 nucleotides read TGTGCCAGCAGCATTAGCGGGAGGAGCTACGAGCAGTACTTC.